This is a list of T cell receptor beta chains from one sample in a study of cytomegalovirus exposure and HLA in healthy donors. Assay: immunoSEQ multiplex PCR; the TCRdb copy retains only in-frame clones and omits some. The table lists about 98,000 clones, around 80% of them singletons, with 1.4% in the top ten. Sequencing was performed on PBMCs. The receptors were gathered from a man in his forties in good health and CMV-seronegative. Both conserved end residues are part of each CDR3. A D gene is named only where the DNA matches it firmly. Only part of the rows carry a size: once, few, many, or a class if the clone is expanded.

TGTGCCAGCAGCCCGGTACTAGCGGGGGGACAAAATGAGCAGTTCTTC,CASSPVLAGGQNEQFF,TRBV14,TRBD2,.,16,TRBJ2-1
TGCGCCAGCAACAGGGACGGGACAGATACGCAGTATTTT,CASNRDGTDTQYF,TRBV5-1,.,few,13,TRBJ2-3
TGCGCCAGCAGCTTGGACAGGGTTCCAGATACGCAGTATTTT,CASSLDRVPDTQYF,TRBV5-1,.,.,14,TRBJ2-3
TGTGCCAGCAGCGTGGACCCGTACAATGAGGGGCAGTTCTTC,CASSVDPYNEGQFF,TRBV7-6,.,.,14,TRBJ2-1
TGTGCCAGCAGTGAATTGGGACAGGGTAATTCACCCCTCCACTTT,CASSELGQGNSPLHF,TRBV25-1,TRBD1,.,15,TRBJ1-6
TGTGCCACCTACGGGACAGGGAATCCCTCATCCCTCAATGAGCAGTTCTTC,CATYGTGNPSSLNEQFF,TRBV27,TRBD1,.,17,TRBJ2-1
TGTGCCAGCAGCATTAGCGGGGGGGACAAAAAGCAGTTCTTC,CASSISGGDKKQFF,TRBV11-3,TRBD2,.,14,TRBJ2-1
TGCAGCGTTGAATTTGGGGCCTCGGGCGAGCAGTACTTC,CSVEFGASGEQYF,TRBV29-1,.,.,13,TRBJ2-7
TGTGCCAGCAAAACCCGGACAGGAAATCAGCCCCAGCATTTT,CASKTRTGNQPQHF,TRBV27,TRBD1,.,14,TRBJ1-5
TGTGCCAGTAGTATTGACAGGGGGAAACTGTTTTTT,CASSIDRGKLFF,TRBV19,TRBD1,.,12,TRBJ1-4
TGCGCCAGCAGCGTGAGGTCGACTGATCAAGAGACCCAGTACTTC,CASSVRSTDQETQYF,TRBV5-1,.,.,15,TRBJ2-5
TGTGCCAGCAGCTTGTCGGGGTCCCCGGCGGATACCTATGGCTACACCTTC,CASSLSGSPADTYGYTF,TRBV5-5,.,.,17,TRBJ1-2
TGTGCCAGCAGCTGGACATCGGATTCACCCCTCCACTTT,CASSWTSDSPLHF,TRBV5-6,.,.,13,TRBJ1-6
TGTGCCAGCAGCTTGGGACAGAGAGCAACTAATGAAAAACTGTTTTTT,CASSLGQRATNEKLFF,TRBV11-2,TRBD1,.,16,TRBJ1-4
TGTGCCAGCAGTGACTCCGGGGACACCGGGGAGCTGTTTTTT,CASSDSGDTGELFF,TRBV6-4,.,.,14,TRBJ2-2
TGTGCCAGCAGCTTGGGCCCCTCGTTGCGGGGGGGTTATGAGCAGTTCTTC,CASSLGPSLRGGYEQFF,TRBV5-6,TRBD2,.,17,TRBJ2-1
TGTGCCAGCAGCTTAGGCGGCCAGAACAATCAGCCCCAGCATTTT,CASSLGGQNNQPQHF,TRBV7-2,.,.,15,TRBJ1-5
TGTGCCACCCGTCGAGAGTCCTACACCTTC,CATRRESYTF,TRBV6-5,.,.,10,TRBJ1-2
TGCGCCAGCAGCTGGGGGACAGGGGGCGTGGATACGCAGTATTTT,CASSWGTGGVDTQYF,TRBV5-1,TRBD1,.,15,TRBJ2-3
TGTGCCAGTAGTAAGGCGGTTGGGGCCAACGTCCTGACTTTC,CASSKAVGANVLTF,TRBV19,.,.,14,TRBJ2-6
TGTGCCTGGGAAAGACAGGGCCTCCAAGAGACCCAGTACTTC,CAWERQGLQETQYF,TRBV30,TRBD1,.,14,TRBJ2-5
TGTGCCAGCAGTTCGACTAGCGGGGGTGGCAATGAGCAGTTCTTC,CASSSTSGGGNEQFF,TRBV6-4,TRBD2,.,15,TRBJ2-1
TGTGCCAGCAGCGTAGGGAATGAGGGGGTTAATGAAAAACTGTTTTTT,CASSVGNEGVNEKLFF,TRBV9,.,.,16,TRBJ1-4
TGTGCCACCAGCAGAAAGCCACAGGGGCGGGCGAACACCATATATTTT,CATSRKPQGRANTIYF,TRBV15,TRBD1,.,16,TRBJ1-3
TGTGCCTGGAGTGTCCCCCAACAGGGTCCTTCTGGAAACACCATATATTTT,CAWSVPQQGPSGNTIYF,TRBV30,.,few,17,TRBJ1-3
TGCAGCGTTAGCCCTACAGGCTCCTACGAGCAGTACTTC,CSVSPTGSYEQYF,TRBV29-1,.,.,13,TRBJ2-7
TGTGCCAGCTCACCCCGGACAGGGGACCTCTACGAGCAGTACTTC,CASSPRTGDLYEQYF,TRBV18,TRBD1,.,15,TRBJ2-7
TGTGCCAGCAGCCGTCCTCCGGGACAGGGTGGGAACGAGCAGTACTTC,CASSRPPGQGGNEQYF,TRBV27,TRBD1,few,16,TRBJ2-7